This entry lists 18 T cell receptor beta chains sequenced from one sample in a study of cytomegalovirus exposure and HLA in healthy donors. Produced via immunoSEQ multiplex PCR; TCRdb's table is partial and in-frame only. The sample lists about 250,000 clones, about 88% occurring once. The sequencing input was PBMCs. Every receptor here comes from a man aged 18 to 30 in good health and CMV-seropositive.

V usage is TRBV29-1 and J usage is TRBJ1-4, with no clear D. CDR1 is SQVTM and CDR2 is ANQGSEA in the germline V gene. The CDR3 has 13 residues. Trimming removed 7 bases at V and 0 bases at J, with 9 bases between. The CDR3 nucleotides read TGCAGCGCCCGGGGTTCAACTAATGAAAAACTGTTTTTT. Protein sequence: CSARGSTNEKLFF.

The rearrangement joins TRBV7-8 to TRBJ2-7, with 9 bases that match TRBD1. Germline V lookup: CDR1 SGHVS, CDR2 FQNEAQ. After removal of 5 bases from V and 2 bases from J, the junction contained 4 bases not matched to a gene. The CDR3 contains 14 residues. CDR3: CASSLRTGAYEQYF. In DNA form, the CDR3 reads TGTGCCAGCAGCCTCCGGACAGGGGCCTACGAGCAGTACTTC.

This rearrangement joins TRBV7-6 to TRBJ2-3; 9 bases map to TRBD1. Germline V CDR1 and CDR2: SGHVS, FNYEAQ. The CDR3 length is 18 residues. J was trimmed by 2 bases and V by 4 bases; bases with no gene match: 13. Here the CDR3 DNA reads TGTGCCAGCAGCTGGGAGCCCGCGGGACAGGGAGACACAGATACGCAGTATTTT. This encodes CASSWEPAGQGDTDTQYF.

The chain combines TRBV7-9 with TRBJ1-1; the D is unclear. V lost 6 bases and J lost 6, with 17 bases in between. The germline V gene has CDR1 SEHNR and CDR2 FQNEAQ (reference sequence). The CDR3 is made up of 14 amino acids. The CDR3 is CASSLVRGPAEAFF. In nucleotides, the CDR3 is TGTGCCAGCAGTCTAGTTCGGGGTCCGGCTGAAGCTTTCTTT.

The V call is TRBV7-9, the J call TRBJ1-4, with a possible D match to TRBD1 (5 bases). V was clipped by 5 bases and J by 0 bases, with 22 bases between them. CDR3 length: 19 amino acids. Germline assignment: CDR1 SEHNR and CDR2 FQNEAQ (reference sequence). The CDR3 region is CASSGVWGPLLATNEKLFF. The CDR3 DNA follows: TGTGCCAGCAGCGGAGTATGGGGACCCTTACTTGCAACTAATGAAAAACTGTTTTTT.

The gene calls are TRBV25-1 and TRBJ2-3; 8 bases fit TRBD1. Per germline, CDR1 MGHDK and CDR2 SYGVNS. CDR3 length: 15 residues. After removal of 8 bases from V and 2 bases from J, the junction contained 9 bases not matched to a gene. The CDR3 reads CASRGQGRVTDTQYF. The DNA of the CDR3 is TGTGCCAGCCGAGGACAGGGAAGGGTCACAGATACGCAGTATTTT.

The sample holds a few counts of this clone. Germline and junction disagree at one end, which may indicate a read error. The V gene is TRBV18, the J gene TRBJ2-7, with 7 bases aligning to TRBD1. The CDR3 length is 15 residues. Looked up from germline, CDR1 is KGHSH and CDR2 is LQKENI. CDR3 residues: CASSPMAGGSFEQYF. The CDR3 region has the DNA TGTGCCAGCTCACCTATGGCAGGGGGTTCCTTCGAGCAGTACTTC.

This clone was detected once. The V and J genes are TRBV5-1 and TRBJ1-4; a weak D match, TRBD1 (5 bases). The CDR3 extends over 14 amino acids. The V gene lost 4 bases and the J gene lost 8 bases, with 15 bases spanning the gap. Germline V gives CDR1 SGHRS, CDR2 YFSETQ. The CDR3 region has the DNA TGCGCCAGCAGCCGTGGGACTACGGAGGAAAAACTGTTTTTT. It specifies CASSRGTTEEKLFF.

The J gene is TRBJ1-2, the V gene TRBV2; D is undetermined. The CDR3 extends over 12 amino acids. Trimming left V 1 base short and J 6 bases short, with 6 bases between. Looked up from germline, CDR1 is SNHLY and CDR2 is FYNNEI. CDR3 DNA: TGTGCCAGCAGTGAAGAGGTCGATGGCTACACCTTC. As protein: CASSEEVDGYTF.

The chain joins TRBV18 to TRBJ1-4; D not resolved. The V gene's germline CDR1 is KGHSH and CDR2 LQKENI. Trimming removed 2 bases at V and 7 bases at J, with 11 bases between. The CDR3 contains 14 residues. The CDR3: CASSPKGLSEKLFF. CDR3 nucleotides: TGTGCCAGCTCACCAAAGGGATTATCTGAAAAACTGTTTTTT.

This chain links TRBV5-1 with TRBJ2-1; D remains unclear. This CDR3 comprises 14 residues. Trimming stripped 1 base from V and 3 bases from J, with 8 bases between. CDR1 SGHRS and CDR2 YFSETQ come from the germline V gene. Here the CDR3 DNA reads TGCGCCAGCAGCTTGCAGGAAGGCTACAATGAGCAGTTCTTC. It codes for CASSLQEGYNEQFF.

This clone was seen just once. V is TRBV27 and J is TRBJ2-1; D ambiguous. The CDR3 is 15 amino acids. CDR1 is MNHEY and CDR2 is SMNVEV in the germline V gene (reference sequence). V lost 4 bases to trimming and J lost 0 bases, with 10 bases between them. The CDR3 nucleotides read TGTGCCAGCAGTTGGGCCGGTAGCTCCTACAATGAGCAGTTCTTC. This sequence encodes CASSWAGSSYNEQFF.

This clone was observed once. The chain carries TRBV6-5 and TRBJ2-7, with unresolved D. Germline V gives CDR1 MNHEY, CDR2 SVGAGI. The CDR3 contains 13 residues. V lost 7 bases and J lost 2, with 12 bases in between. The CDR3 nucleotides are TGTGCCAGCATATCCCGGAACGCCTACGAGCAGTACTTC. Translated: CASISRNAYEQYF.

The chain is built from TRBV11-2 and TRBJ2-2; D gene ambiguous. The CDR3 is made up of 15 amino acids. V shed 5 bases and J shed 3 bases, with 13 bases lying between them. Germline V gene sequence: CDR1 SGHAT, CDR2 FQNNGV. The CDR3, as DNA: TGTGCCAGCAGCACGCCGAAAGTGGACACCGGGGAGCTGTTTTTT. This encodes CASSTPKVDTGELFF.

The chain carries TRBV29-1 and TRBJ2-1, with no clear D. Germline assignment: CDR1 SQVTM and CDR2 ANQGSEA. Trimming took 7 bases from V and 6 from J, leaving 19 bases between them. The CDR3 has 14 amino acids. For the CDR3, the DNA is TGCAGCGGGGTATCGGGTAGTAGAGTCAATGAGCAGTTCTTC. It translates to CSGVSGSRVNEQFF.

The chain employs TRBV27 and TRBJ2-5, with D possibly being TRBD1 or TRBD2 (5 bases each). Deletions cut 1 base from V and 5 bases from J, with 14 bases between. Germline V gene lookup returns CDR1 MNHEY and CDR2 SMNVEV (reference sequence). The CDR3 consists of 15 residues. CDR3 residues: CASSLLGRSAETQYF. The CDR3 nucleotides read TGTGCCAGCAGTTTATTGGGACGCTCGGCGGAGACCCAGTACTTC.

The chain couples TRBV10-3 to TRBJ1-2; TRBD1 aligns across 11 bases. Germline V gives CDR1 ENHRY, CDR2 SYGVKD. V lost 6 bases to trimming and J lost 4 bases; unmatched junction nucleotides: 4. CDR3 size: 14 residues. The CDR3 DNA follows: TGTGCCATCAGCGGGACAGGGGGTACCTATGGCTACACCTTC. Translating it yields CAISGTGGTYGYTF.

The chain links TRBV6-6 to TRBJ2-5; D may correspond to TRBD1 or TRBD2 (7 bases each). Per the germline V gene, CDR1 is MNHNY and CDR2 is SVGAGI (reference sequence). The CDR3 is 16 amino acids. V shed 6 bases and J shed 1 base, with 18 bases lying between them. CDR3 sequence (DNA): TGTGCCAGCAGACCGAGACAGGGCGGGGGCCAAGAGACCCAGTACTTC. Its translation is CASRPRQGGGQETQYF.